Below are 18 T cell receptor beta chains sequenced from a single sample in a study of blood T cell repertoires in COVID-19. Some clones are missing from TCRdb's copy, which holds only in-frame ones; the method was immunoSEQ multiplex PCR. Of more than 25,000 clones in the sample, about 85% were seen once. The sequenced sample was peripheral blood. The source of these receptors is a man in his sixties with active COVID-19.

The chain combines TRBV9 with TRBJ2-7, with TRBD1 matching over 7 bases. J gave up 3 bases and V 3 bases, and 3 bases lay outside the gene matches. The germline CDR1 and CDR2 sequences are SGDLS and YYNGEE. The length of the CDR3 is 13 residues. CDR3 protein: CASSAGDSYEQYF. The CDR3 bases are TGTGCCAGCAGCGCCGGGGACAGCTACGAGCAGTACTTC.

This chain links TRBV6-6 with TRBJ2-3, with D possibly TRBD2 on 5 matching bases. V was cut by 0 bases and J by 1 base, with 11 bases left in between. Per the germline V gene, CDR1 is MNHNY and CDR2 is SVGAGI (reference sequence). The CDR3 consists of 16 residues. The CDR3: CASSYSLAGRTDTQYF. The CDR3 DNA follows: TGTGCCAGCAGTTACTCGTTGGCGGGTCGCACAGATACGCAGTATTTT.

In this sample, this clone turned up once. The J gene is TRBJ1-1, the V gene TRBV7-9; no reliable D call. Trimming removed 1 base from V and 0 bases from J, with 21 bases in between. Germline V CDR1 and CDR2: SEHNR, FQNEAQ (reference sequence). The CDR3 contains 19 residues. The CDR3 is CASSLGFPMGGYMNTEAFF. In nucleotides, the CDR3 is TGTGCCAGCAGCTTAGGGTTTCCGATGGGAGGTTACATGAACACTGAAGCTTTCTTT.

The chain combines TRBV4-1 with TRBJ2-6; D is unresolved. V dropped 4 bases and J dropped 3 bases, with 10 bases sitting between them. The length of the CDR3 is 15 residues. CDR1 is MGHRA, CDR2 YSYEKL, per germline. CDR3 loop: CASSPGWVGANVLTF. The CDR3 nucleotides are TGCGCCAGCAGCCCAGGATGGGTTGGGGCCAACGTCCTGACTTTC.

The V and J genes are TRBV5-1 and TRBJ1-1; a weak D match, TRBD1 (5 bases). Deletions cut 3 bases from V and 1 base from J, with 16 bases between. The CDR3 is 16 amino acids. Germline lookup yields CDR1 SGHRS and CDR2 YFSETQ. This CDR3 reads CASSSRGGAANTEAFF. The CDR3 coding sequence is TGCGCCAGCAGCTCGCGGGGTGGGGCAGCGAACACTGAAGCTTTCTTT. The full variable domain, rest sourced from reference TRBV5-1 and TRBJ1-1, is KAGVTQTPRYLIKTRGQQVTLSCSPISGHRSVSWYQQTPGQGLQFLFEYFSETQRNKGNFPGRFSGRQFSNSRSEMNVSTLELGDSALYLCASSSRGGAANTEAFFGQGTRLTVV.

The CDR3 DNA reads as TGTGCCAGCGCGGACCCAGGGGGATACGAGCAGTACTTC. It translates to CASADPGGYEQYF. J is TRBJ2-7 and V is TRBV19; 7 bases are a match to TRBD1. Germline CDR1 is LNHDA and CDR2 is SQIVND (reference sequence). Trimming took 9 bases from V and 4 from J; bases not matched to a gene: 9. The CDR3 covers 13 residues.

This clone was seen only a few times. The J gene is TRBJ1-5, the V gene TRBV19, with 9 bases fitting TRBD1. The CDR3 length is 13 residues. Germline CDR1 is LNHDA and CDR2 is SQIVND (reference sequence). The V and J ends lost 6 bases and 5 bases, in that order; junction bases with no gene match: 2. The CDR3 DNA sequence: TGTGCCAGTAGCAGGGACAGGGATCAGCCCCAGCATTTT. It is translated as CASSRDRDQPQHF. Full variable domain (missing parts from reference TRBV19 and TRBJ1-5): DGGITQSPKYLFRKEGQNVTLSCEQNLNHDAMYWYRQDPGQGLRLIYYSQIVNDFQKGDIAEGYSVSREKKESFPLTVTSAQKNPTAFYLCASSRDRDQPQHFGDGTRLSIL.

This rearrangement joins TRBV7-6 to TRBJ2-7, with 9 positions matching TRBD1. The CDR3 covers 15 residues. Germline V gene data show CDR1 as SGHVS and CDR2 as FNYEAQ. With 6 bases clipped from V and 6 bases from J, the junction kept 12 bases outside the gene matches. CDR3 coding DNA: TGTGCCAGCAGTTTAATACCGGGACAGGGATCCGAGCAGTACTTC. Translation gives CASSLIPGQGSEQYF.

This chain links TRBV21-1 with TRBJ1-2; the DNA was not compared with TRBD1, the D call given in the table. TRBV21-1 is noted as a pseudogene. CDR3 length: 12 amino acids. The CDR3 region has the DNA TGTGCCAGCAGCTGGGGCCTTTATGGCTACACCTTC. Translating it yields CASSWGLYGYTF.

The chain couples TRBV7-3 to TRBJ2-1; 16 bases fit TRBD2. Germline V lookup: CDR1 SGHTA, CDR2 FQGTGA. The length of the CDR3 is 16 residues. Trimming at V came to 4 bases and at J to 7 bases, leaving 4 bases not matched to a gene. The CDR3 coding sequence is TGTGCCAGCAGCTCGGGACTAGCGGGGGGGCTGAATGAGCAGTTCTTC. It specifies CASSSGLAGGLNEQFF. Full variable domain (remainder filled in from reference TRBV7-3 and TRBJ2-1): GAGVSQTPSNKVTEKGKYVELRCDPISGHTALYWYRQSLGQGPEFLIYFQGTGAADDSGLPNDRFFAVRPEGSVSTLKIQRTERGDSAVYLCASSSGLAGGLNEQFFGPGTRLTVL.

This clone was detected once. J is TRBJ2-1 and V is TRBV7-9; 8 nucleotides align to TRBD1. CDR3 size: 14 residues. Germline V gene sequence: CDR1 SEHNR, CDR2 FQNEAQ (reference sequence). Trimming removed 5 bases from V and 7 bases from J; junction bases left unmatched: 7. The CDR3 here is CASSPKDRVNEQFF. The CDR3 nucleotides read TGTGCCAGCAGCCCCAAGGACAGGGTAAATGAGCAGTTCTTC.

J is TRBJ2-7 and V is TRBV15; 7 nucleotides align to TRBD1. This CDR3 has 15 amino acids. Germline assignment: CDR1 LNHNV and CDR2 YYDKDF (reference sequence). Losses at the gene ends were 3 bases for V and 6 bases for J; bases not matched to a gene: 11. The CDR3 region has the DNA TGTGCCACCAGCAGGCAGTTGGACAGGCCAAGCGAGCAGTACTTC. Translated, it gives CATSRQLDRPSEQYF.

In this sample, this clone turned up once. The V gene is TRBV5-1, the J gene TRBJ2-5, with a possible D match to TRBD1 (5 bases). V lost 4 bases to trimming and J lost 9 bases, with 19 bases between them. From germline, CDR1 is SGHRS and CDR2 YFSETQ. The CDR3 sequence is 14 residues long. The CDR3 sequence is CASSESSGPKAQYF. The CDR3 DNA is TGCGCCAGCAGCGAGTCATCAGGGCCCAAGGCCCAGTACTTC.

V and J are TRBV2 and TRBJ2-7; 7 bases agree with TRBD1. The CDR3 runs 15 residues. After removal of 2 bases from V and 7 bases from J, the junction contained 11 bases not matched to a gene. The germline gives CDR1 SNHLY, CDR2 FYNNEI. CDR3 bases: TGTGCCAGCAGTGAATTTTTGAGGGGGCAAGGGGAGCAGTACTTC. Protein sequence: CASSEFLRGQGEQYF.

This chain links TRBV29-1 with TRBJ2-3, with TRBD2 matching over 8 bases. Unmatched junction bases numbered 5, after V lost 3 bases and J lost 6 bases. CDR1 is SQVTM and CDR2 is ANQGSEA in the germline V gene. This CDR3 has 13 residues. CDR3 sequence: CSVEGTGGDTQYF. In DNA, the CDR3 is TGCAGCGTTGAGGGGACGGGGGGGGATACGCAGTATTTT.

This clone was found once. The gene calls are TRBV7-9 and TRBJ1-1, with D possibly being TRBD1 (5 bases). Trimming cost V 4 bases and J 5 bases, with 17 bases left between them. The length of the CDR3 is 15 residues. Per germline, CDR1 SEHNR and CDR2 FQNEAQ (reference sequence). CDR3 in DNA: TGTGCCAGCAGCTCTCAGGCGGCCAGGGCTACTGAAGCTTTCTTT. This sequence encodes CASSSQAARATEAFF.

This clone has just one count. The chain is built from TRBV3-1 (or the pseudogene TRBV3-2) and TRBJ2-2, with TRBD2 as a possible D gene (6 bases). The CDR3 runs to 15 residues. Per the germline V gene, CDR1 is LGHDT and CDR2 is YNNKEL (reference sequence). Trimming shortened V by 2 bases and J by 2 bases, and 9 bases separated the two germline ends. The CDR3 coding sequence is TGTGCCAGCAGCCAAATCGCGGGAAACACCGGGGAGCTGTTTTTT. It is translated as CASSQIAGNTGELFF.

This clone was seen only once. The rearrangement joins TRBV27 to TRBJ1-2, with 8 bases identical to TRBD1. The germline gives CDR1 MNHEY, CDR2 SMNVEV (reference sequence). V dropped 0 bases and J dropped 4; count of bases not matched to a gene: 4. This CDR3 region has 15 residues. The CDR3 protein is CASSLSGQVIYGYTF. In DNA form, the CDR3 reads TGTGCCAGCAGTTTATCGGGACAGGTTATCTATGGCTACACCTTC.